The T cell receptor beta chain described here comes from a study of blood T cell repertoires in COVID-19. Whole-study context: Samples representing acute and convalescent COVID-19 were sourced from the United States, Italy and Spain.

Per the authors' pipeline: Cell counts per sample came from amplifying reference gene primers. Produced via immunoSEQ multiplex PCR; TCRdb's table is partial and in-frame only. V, J and clone size reflect that table, while D and trimming were determined from the DNA. The sample shows about 180,000 clones, about 90% of them seen only once. The CDR3 runs to 15 residues. Trimming removed 5 bases from V and 6 bases from J; junction bases left unmatched: 8. Germline lookup yields CDR1 KGHDR and CDR2 SFDVKD. The cohort comprised adults aged about 18 to 100 years residing in 20 to 25 US areas. The study assigned cohorts using participant-reported clinical history.

This clonotype originated in a human donor with acute COVID-19. The donor label of this sample is uncertain. What was sequenced was PBMCs or T cells enriched from blood (not recorded which). The rearrangement joins TRBV24-1 to TRBJ2-1; TRBD1 aligns across 8 bases. The CDR3, as DNA: TGTGCCACCAGTGGTGCCCAGACAGGGGTCAATGAGCAGTTCTTC. This codes for CATSGAQTGVNEQFF.